The rows below give T cell receptor beta chains drawn from one sample of a study of siplizumab effects on memory and regulatory T cells. TCRdb's copy holds only in-frame clones and misses some; the assay was immunoSEQ multiplex PCR. The sample has 90,000 to 120,000 clones, approximately 93% seen once. The specimen sequenced was Tregs sorted from blood. The source is a human donor in good health. The CDR3 runs from the conserved cysteine through the conserved F or W. D genes are given only for firm matches. Size values are once, few and many counts, or a class for expanded clones, and some rows have none.

abundance | j_gene | v_gene | d_gene | CDR3nt | CDR3aa
NA | TRBJ1-2 | TRBV6-6 | TRBD1 | TGTGCCAGCCGACAGGGGCTACTCCAGTATGGCTACACCTTC | CASRQGLLQYGYTF
NA | TRBJ2-2 | TRBV27 | TRBD1 | TGTGCCAGCAGTTTGGACAGGGGGACCGGGGAGCTGTTTTTT | CASSLDRGTGELFF
NA | TRBJ2-3 | TRBV20-1 | NA | TGCAGTGCTGAAACCGCAGATACGCAGTATTTT | CSAETADTQYF
once | TRBJ1-4 | TRBV4-1 | NA | TGCGCCAGCAGCCATGCGGGTGCGGAAAAACTGTTTTTT | CASSHAGAEKLFF
NA | TRBJ2-7 | TRBV5-1 | NA | TGCGCCAGCAGCTCGTCCTTTGTCTACGAGCAGTACTTC | CASSSSFVYEQYF
once | TRBJ2-7 | TRBV6-1 | TRBD1 | TGTGCCAGCAGTGAAGTTGACAGGGGGTTAAACGAGCAGTACTTC | CASSEVDRGLNEQYF
once | TRBJ1-4 | TRBV4-1 | NA | TGCGCCAGCAGCCAAGATTATGCCAGGTTTAATGAAAAACTGTTTTTT | CASSQDYARFNEKLFF
NA | TRBJ2-2 | TRBV2 | NA | TGTGCCAGCAGTGCTCTAAAGATCAGGACCCTGTTTTTT | CASSALKIRTLFF
NA | TRBJ2-3 | TRBV30 | TRBD1 | TGTGCCTGTAACCGGCCGGGACAGATCACAGATACGCAGTATTTT | CACNRPGQITDTQYF
NA | TRBJ2-7 | TRBV5-1 | NA | TGCGCCAGCAGCCCGATGATGGGCTACGAGCAGTACTTC | CASSPMMGYEQYF
NA | TRBJ2-2 | TRBV2 | TRBD1 | TGTGCCAGCTCGGGACAGGGGGTTTCCGGGGAGCTGTTTTTT | CASSGQGVSGELFF
NA | TRBJ1-1 | TRBV11-3 | NA | TGTGCCAGCAGCTTAGTGTCGGGGGTCGGAAACACTGAAGCTTTCTTT | CASSLVSGVGNTEAFF
NA | TRBJ1-2 | TRBV5-1 | TRBD1 | TGCGCCAGCAGCAACTATAGGGACAGGAGAAACTATGGCTACACCTTC | CASSNYRDRRNYGYTF
NA | TRBJ1-5 | TRBV15 | NA | TGTGCCACCAGCAGAGATACGGGTATTCGGGGTAATCAGCCCCAGCATTTT | CATSRDTGIRGNQPQHF
NA | TRBJ1-2 | TRBV19 | NA | TGTGCCAGTAGTTACGGCACCCGGGGCTACACCTTC | CASSYGTRGYTF
NA | TRBJ2-4 | TRBV18 | NA | TGTGCCAGCTCACCATCGGTAGCCAAAAACATTCAGTACTTC | CASSPSVAKNIQYF
NA | TRBJ2-7 | TRBV6-6 | NA | TGTGCCAGCAGTTTTCTGAGCGGGTCGGACTACGAGCAGTACTTC | CASSFLSGSDYEQYF
NA | TRBJ1-2 | TRBV10-3 | NA | TGTGCCATCAGCGCCCTGTCAGGGACGGGGGCCTATGGCTACACCTTC | CAISALSGTGAYGYTF
NA | TRBJ1-1 | TRBV4-2 | NA | TGTGCCAGCAGCCAAGTTATGTCCGGGAAGAACACTGAAGCTTTCTTT | CASSQVMSGKNTEAFF
NA | TRBJ2-7 | TRBV6-6 | TRBD2 | TGTGCCAGCAGTGCCGGGACTACTTACGAGCAGTACTTC | CASSAGTTYEQYF
NA | TRBJ1-1 | TRBV4-1 | NA | TGCGCCAGCAGCCAGGTGGGACTGAAGATGAACACTGAAGCTTTCTTT | CASSQVGLKMNTEAFF
NA | TRBJ1-6 | TRBV18 | TRBD1 | TGTGCCAGCTCACCCCCACAGGGGAATTCACCCCTCCACTTT | CASSPPQGNSPLHF
NA | TRBJ2-3 | TRBV5-1 | NA | TGCGCCAGCAGCTTGGGACAGATGACAGATACGCAGTATTTT | CASSLGQMTDTQYF
NA | TRBJ2-5 | TRBV5-1 | TRBD2 | TGCGCCAGCAGGAGAACTAGCGGCCGGGAGACCCAGTACTTC | CASRRTSGRETQYF
NA | TRBJ1-6 | TRBV5-1 | NA | TGCGCCAGCAGCGTGGGTGGGAATTCACCCCTCCACTTT | CASSVGGNSPLHF
once | TRBJ2-2 | TRBV10-3 | TRBD1 | TGTGCCATCAGTGGTACCGGGACAGGGGCTAACACCGGGGAGCTGTTTTTT | CAISGTGTGANTGELFF
NA | TRBJ2-2 | TRBV11-2 | NA | TGTGCCAGCAGCTTAGTCGTTACCAGGGGGGAGCTGTTTTTT | CASSLVVTRGELFF
NA | TRBJ1-2 | TRBV19 | NA | TGTGCCAGTAGGGGACGGGGGGCGAACTATGGCTACACCTTC | CASRGRGANYGYTF
once | TRBJ2-2 | TRBV2 | NA | TGTGCCAGCAGGCCCCCCTTGGGCGGAGGGAACACCGGGGAGCTGTTTTTT | CASRPPLGGGNTGELFF
NA | TRBJ2-7 | TRBV5-1 | NA | TGCGCCAGCAGCTTGGGTCCCGGGCCCGAGCAGTACTTC | CASSLGPGPEQYF
NA | TRBJ2-3 | TRBV7-2 | NA | TGTGCCAGCAGCCCAGCGGGCCCCCGAGGACCAGATACGCAGTATTTT | CASSPAGPRGPDTQYF
NA | TRBJ1-2 | TRBV6-1 | NA | TGTGCCAGCAGTGAGGTAGGGGGACGCTATGGCTACACCTTC | CASSEVGGRYGYTF
NA | TRBJ2-5 | TRBV9 | NA | TGTGCCAGCTCTTCCGGGATACGGGAGACCCAGTACTTC | CASSSGIRETQYF
NA | TRBJ2-1 | TRBV9 | TRBD1 | TGTGCCAGCAGCCCGGCACCGGACAGGGAAGAGTTCTTC | CASSPAPDREEFF
NA | TRBJ1-6 | TRBV7-6 | TRBD1 | TGTGCCAGCAGCTCCGGACAGGGTAAATCACCCCTCCACTTT | CASSSGQGKSPLHF
NA | TRBJ1-1 | TRBV19 | TRBD1 | TGTGCCAGTAGGGCCGGGACAGGGGGCGCGTTCACTGAAGCTTTCTTT | CASRAGTGGAFTEAFF
NA | TRBJ2-5 | TRBV10-3 | TRBD2 | TGTGCCATCAGTGAGGGGCTAGCGGAATGGACCCAGTACTTC | CAISEGLAEWTQYF
NA | TRBJ2-7 | TRBV6-1 | NA | TGTGCCAGCAGTTTGAGCTCCTACGAGCAGTACTTC | CASSLSSYEQYF
NA | TRBJ2-5 | TRBV5-1 | TRBD1 | TGCGCCAGCAGCTTGGCCTTATCGGACAGGGCGAGGACCCAGTACTTC | CASSLALSDRARTQYF
NA | TRBJ1-3 | TRBV28 | TRBD1 | TGTGCCAGCAGTTCGGAAGGGGGCGATCGGAGGAACACCATATATTTT | CASSSEGGDRRNTIYF
once | TRBJ2-1 | TRBV30 | NA | TGTGCCTGGAGTCGTTTGAATGAGCAGTTCTTC | CAWSRLNEQFF
NA | TRBJ1-5 | TRBV19 | NA | TGTGCCAGTAGTAAAAACCGGGAAGAGCCCCAGCATTTT | CASSKNREEPQHF
NA | TRBJ1-3 | TRBV7-9 | NA | TGTGCCAGCAGCCCTCGGGGGACCGCCACTTACACCATATATTTT | CASSPRGTATYTIYF
NA | TRBJ1-3 | TRBV12-5 | NA | TGTGCTAGTGGTTTGGACCAAGTCGGAAACACCATATATTTT | CASGLDQVGNTIYF
NA | TRBJ2-7 | TRBV2 | TRBD2 | TGTGCCAGCAGAAAAGGACTAGCGGGAGGATACGAGCAGTACTTC | CASRKGLAGGYEQYF
NA | TRBJ2-7 | TRBV7-8 | NA | TGTGCCAGCAGCTTAGCTCCGGGGAGCTTCTACGAGCAGTACTTC | CASSLAPGSFYEQYF
once | TRBJ2-1 | TRBV5-4 | NA | TGTGCCAGCAGCGGGGATTACAATGAGCAGTTCTTC | CASSGDYNEQFF
medium-sized | TRBJ1-5 | TRBV14 | NA | TGTGCCAGCAGCCAGGGAAGGAATCAGCCCCAGCATTTT | CASSQGRNQPQHF
NA | TRBJ2-5 | TRBV14 | TRBD1 | TGTGCCAGCAGCCAAGCGCGCGGGACAGGGACTCGGGAGACCCAGTACTTC | CASSQARGTGTRETQYF
NA | TRBJ2-5 | TRBV7-6 | TRBD2 | TGTGCCAGCAGCTTAGTAATCACTAGCGGCCTGGGGGAGACCCAGTACTTC | CASSLVITSGLGETQYF
NA | TRBJ2-1 | TRBV11-2 | TRBD2 | TGTGCCAGCAGCTTAGGGGTGGGCAGCGGGGTCCCCCCTGAGCAGTTCTTC | CASSLGVGSGVPPEQFF